The clone carrying this T cell receptor (beta chain) was seen only a few times. These data come from a study of naive and memory T cell subsets. Amplification of ligated cDNA took four PCR rounds with SP2 and nested alpha and beta constant primers. TCRdb used MiXCR to reprocess the 5' RACE reads, holding one entry per CDR3 protein. Of around 56,000 distinct CDR3 sequences in the sample, over 6% were seen once. TCR cDNA received a 3' ligated oligonucleotide that carried a UMI. This clonotype was sampled from a female donor in good health.

CDR3 sequence reads: CASTYRGRGRGSPLHF. The CDR3 nucleotides read TGTGCCAGCACTTACAGGGGCCGTGGGCGAGGTTCACCCCTCCACTTT. The rearrangement links TRBV5-4 to TRBJ1-6; 7 positions match TRBD1. CDR1 is SGHNT and CDR2 is YYREEE in the germline V gene (reference sequence). V lost 6 bases to trimming and J lost 9 bases; unmatched junction nucleotides: 15. This CDR3 region has 16 residues.